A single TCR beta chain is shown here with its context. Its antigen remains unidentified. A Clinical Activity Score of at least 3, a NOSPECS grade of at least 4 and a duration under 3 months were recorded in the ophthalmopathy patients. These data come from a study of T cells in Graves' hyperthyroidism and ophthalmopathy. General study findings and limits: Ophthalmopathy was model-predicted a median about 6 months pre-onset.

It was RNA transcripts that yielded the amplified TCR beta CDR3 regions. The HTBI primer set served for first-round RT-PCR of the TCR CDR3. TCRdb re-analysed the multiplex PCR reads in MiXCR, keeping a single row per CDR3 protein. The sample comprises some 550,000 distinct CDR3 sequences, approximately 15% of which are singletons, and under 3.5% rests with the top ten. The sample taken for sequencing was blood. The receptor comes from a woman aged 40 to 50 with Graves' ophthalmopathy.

The CDR3 DNA reads TGTGCCAGCAGGGGACTAGCGGGAGGGCCCGTGAGCGCAGATACGCAGTATTTT. It specifies CASRGLAGGPVSADTQYF. The chain links TRBV2 to TRBJ2-3; TRBD2 matches 16 bases. This CDR3 comprises 18 residues. The V gene end was trimmed by 6 bases and the J gene end by 4 bases; junction bases not matched to a gene: 10. CDR1 and CDR2 from the germline V gene are SNHLY and FYNNEI.